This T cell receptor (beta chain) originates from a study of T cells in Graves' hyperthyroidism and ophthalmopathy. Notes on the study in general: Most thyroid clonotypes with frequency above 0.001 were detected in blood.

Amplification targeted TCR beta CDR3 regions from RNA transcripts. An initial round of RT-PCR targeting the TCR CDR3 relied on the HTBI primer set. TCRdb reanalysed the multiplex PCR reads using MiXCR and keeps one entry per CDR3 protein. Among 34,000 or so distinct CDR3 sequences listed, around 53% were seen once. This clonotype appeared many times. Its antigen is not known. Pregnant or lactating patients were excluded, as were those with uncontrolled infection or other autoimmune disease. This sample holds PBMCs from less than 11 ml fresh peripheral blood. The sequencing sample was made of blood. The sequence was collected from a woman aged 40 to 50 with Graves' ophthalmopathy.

CDR3 sequence: CASSLSDQETQYF. The DNA of the CDR3 is TGTGCCAGCAGCTTATCGGACCAAGAGACCCAGTACTTC. V usage is TRBV7-7 and J usage is TRBJ2-5, with D unclear. Trimming took off 2 bases at V and 0 bases at J, with 4 bases between the two ends. The CDR3 consists of 13 residues. Germline CDR1 and CDR2: SSHAT and FNYEAQ (reference sequence).